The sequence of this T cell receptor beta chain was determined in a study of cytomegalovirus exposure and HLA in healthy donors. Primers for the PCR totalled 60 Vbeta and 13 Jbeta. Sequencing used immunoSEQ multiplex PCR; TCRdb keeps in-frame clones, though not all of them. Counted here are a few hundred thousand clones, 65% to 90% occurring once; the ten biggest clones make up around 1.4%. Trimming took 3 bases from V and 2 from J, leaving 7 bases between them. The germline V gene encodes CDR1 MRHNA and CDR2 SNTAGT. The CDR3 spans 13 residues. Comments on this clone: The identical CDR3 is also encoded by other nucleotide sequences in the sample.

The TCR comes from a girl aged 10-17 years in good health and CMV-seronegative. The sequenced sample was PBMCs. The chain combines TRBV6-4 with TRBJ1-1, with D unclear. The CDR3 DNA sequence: TGTGCCAGCAGTGAGACGGGTAACACTGAAGCTTTCTTT. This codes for CASSETGNTEAFF.